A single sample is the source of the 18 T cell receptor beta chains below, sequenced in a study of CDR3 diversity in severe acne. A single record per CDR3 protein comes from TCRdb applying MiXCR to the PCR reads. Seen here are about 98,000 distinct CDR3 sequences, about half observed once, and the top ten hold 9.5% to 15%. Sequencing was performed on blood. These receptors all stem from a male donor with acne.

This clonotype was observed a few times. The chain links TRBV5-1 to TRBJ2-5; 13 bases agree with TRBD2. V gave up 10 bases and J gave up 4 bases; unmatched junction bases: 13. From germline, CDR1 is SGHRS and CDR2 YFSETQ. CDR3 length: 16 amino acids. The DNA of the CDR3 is TGCGCCTTAACGGAACCGGGACTAGCGGGAAGAGAGACCCAGTACTTC. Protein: CALTEPGLAGRETQYF.

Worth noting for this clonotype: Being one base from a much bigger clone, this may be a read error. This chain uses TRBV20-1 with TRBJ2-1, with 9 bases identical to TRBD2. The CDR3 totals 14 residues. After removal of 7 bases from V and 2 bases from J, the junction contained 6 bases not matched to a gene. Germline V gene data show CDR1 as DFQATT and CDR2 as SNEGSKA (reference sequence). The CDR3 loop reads CSGKGGRAYNEQFF. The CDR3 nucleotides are TGCAGTGGGAAGGGCGGGAGGGCCTACAATGAGCAGTTCTTC.

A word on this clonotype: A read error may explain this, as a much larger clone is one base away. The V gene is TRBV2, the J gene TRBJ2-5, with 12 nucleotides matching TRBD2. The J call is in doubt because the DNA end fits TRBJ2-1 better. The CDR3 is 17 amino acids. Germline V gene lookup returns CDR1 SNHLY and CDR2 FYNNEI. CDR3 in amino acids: CASSPLAGGPHFNEQFF. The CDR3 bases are TGTGCCAGCAGCCCTCTAGCGGGAGGGCCCCACTTCAATGAGCAGTTCTTC.

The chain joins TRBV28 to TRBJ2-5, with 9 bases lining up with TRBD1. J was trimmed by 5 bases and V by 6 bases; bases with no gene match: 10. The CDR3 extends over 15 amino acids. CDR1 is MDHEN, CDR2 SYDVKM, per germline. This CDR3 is CASSYPGTGFETQYF. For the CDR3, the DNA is TGTGCCAGCAGCTACCCCGGGACAGGGTTTGAGACCCAGTACTTC.

Written as DNA, the CDR3 is TGTGCCAGCAGTGAAGCGACAGGGGGAAGCAATCAGCCCCAGCATTTT. This gives the protein CASSEATGGSNQPQHF. The chain recombines TRBV2 with TRBJ1-5; 9 bases are shared with TRBD1. Germline V gene sequence: CDR1 SNHLY, CDR2 FYNNEI. The CDR3 is made up of 16 amino acids. With 0 bases clipped from V and 1 base from J, the junction kept 1 base outside the gene matches. The complete variable domain, with remaining parts taken from reference TRBV2 and TRBJ1-5, reads EPEVTQTPSHQVTQMGQEVILRCVPISNHLYFYWYRQILGQKVEFLVSFYNNEISEKSEIFDDQFSVERPDGSNFTLKIRSTKLEDSAMYFCASSEATGGSNQPQHFGDGTRLSIL.

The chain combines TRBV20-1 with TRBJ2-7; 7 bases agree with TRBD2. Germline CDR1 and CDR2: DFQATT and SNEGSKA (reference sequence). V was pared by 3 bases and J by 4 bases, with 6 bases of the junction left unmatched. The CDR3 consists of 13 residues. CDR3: CSASRGRIYEQYF. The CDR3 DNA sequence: TGCAGTGCTAGTCGCGGGAGAATATACGAGCAGTACTTC.

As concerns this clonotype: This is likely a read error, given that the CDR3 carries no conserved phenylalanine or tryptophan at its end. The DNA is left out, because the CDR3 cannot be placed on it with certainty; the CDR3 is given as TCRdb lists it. CDR3 in amino acids: CSGRRDYNSPLRL. The V and J genes are TRBV20-1 and TRBJ1-6; the D call of TRBD1 is as the table states it, not checked on the DNA. Per germline, CDR1 DFQATT and CDR2 SNEGSKA (reference sequence). The CDR3 is 13 residues long, counting both termini.

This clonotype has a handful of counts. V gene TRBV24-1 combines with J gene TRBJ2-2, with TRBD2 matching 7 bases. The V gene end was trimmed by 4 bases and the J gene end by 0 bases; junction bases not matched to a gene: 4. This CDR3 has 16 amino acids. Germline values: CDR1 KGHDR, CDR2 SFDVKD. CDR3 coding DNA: TGTGCCACCAGTGAGGCTAGCGGAGCGAACACCGGGGAGCTGTTTTTT. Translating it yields CATSEASGANTGELFF.

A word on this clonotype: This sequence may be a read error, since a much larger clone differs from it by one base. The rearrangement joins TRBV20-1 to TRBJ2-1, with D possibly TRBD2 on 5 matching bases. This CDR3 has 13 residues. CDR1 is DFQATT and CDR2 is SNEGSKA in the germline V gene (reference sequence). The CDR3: CSASGVSYNGQFF. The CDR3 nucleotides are TGCAGTGCTAGCGGGGTTTCCTACAATGGGCAGTTCTTC.

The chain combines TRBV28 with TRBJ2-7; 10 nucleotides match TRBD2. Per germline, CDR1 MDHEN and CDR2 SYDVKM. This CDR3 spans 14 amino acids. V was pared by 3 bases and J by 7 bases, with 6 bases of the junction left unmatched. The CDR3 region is CASSFQGLAAEQYV. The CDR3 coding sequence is TGTGCCAGCAGTTTCCAAGGACTAGCGGCGGAGCAGTACGTC.

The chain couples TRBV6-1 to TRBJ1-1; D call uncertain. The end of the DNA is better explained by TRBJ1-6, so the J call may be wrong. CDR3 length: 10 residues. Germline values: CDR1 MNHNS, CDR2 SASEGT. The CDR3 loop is CASQPSPLHF. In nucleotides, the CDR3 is TGTGCCAGTCAACCTTCCCCCCTCCACTTT.

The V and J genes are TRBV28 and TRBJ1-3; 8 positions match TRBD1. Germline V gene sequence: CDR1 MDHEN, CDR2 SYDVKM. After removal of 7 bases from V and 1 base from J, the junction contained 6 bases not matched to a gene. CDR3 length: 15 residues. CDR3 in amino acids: CASTLGQASGNTIYF. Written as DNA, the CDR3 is TGTGCCAGCACCCTGGGACAGGCGTCTGGAAACACCATATATTTT.

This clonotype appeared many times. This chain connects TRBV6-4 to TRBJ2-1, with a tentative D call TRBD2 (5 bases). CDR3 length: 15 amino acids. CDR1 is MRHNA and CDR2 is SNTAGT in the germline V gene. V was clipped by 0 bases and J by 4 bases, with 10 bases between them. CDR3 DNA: TGTGCCAGCAGTGACTCAGGAGGCACTTACAATGAGCAGTTCTTC. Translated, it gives CASSDSGGTYNEQFF.

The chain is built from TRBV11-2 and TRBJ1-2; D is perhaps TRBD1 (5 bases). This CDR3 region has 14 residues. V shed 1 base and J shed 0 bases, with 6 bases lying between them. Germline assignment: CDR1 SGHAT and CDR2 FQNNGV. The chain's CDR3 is CASSLGQSNYGYTF. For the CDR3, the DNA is TGTGCCAGCAGCTTAGGACAGTCTAACTATGGCTACACCTTC.

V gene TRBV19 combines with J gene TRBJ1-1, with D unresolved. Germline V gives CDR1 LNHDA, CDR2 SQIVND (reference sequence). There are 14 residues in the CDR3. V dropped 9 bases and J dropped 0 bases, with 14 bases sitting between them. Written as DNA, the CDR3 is TGTGCCAGCTCAAGGGCAAGTATGAACACTGAAGCTTTCTTT. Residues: CASSRASMNTEAFF.

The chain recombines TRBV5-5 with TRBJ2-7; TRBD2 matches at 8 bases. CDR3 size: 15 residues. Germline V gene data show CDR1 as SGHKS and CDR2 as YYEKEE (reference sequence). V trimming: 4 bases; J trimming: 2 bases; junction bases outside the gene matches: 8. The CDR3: CASSPGGRDTYEQYV. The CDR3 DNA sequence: TGTGCCAGCAGCCCGGGGGGGCGGGACACCTACGAGCAGTACGTC.

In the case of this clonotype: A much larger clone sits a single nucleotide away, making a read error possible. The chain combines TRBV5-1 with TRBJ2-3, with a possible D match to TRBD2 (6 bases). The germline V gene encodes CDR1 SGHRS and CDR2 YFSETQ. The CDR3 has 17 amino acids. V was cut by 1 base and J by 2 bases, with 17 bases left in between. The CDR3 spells CASSLSGRGMLTDTQYF. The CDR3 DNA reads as TGCGCCAGCAGCTTGTCGGGACGGGGGATGCTCACAGATACGCAGTATTTT.

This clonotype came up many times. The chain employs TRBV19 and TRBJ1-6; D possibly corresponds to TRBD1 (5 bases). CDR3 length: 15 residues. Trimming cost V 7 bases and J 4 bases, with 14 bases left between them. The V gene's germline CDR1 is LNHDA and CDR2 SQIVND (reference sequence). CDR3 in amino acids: CASTPMGPYNSPLHF. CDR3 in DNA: TGTGCCAGTACACCAATGGGACCTTATAATTCACCCCTCCACTTT.